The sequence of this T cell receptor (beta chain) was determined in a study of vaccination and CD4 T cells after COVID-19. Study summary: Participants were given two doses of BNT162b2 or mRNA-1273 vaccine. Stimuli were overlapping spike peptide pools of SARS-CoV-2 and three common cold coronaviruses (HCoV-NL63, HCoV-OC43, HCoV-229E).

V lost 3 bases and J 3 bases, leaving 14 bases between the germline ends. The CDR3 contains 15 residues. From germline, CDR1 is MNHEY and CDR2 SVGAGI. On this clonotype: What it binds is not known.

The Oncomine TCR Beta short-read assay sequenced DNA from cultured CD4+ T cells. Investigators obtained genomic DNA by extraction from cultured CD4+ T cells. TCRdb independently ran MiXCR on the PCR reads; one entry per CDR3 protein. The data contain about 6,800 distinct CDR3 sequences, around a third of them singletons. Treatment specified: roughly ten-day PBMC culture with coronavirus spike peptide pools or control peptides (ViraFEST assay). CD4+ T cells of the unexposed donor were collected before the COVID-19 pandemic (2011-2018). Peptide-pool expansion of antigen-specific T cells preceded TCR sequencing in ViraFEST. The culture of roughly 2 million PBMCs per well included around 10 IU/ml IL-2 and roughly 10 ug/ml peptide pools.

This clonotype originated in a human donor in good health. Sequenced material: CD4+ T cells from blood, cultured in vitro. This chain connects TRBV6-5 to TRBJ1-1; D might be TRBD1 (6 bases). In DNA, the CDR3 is TGTGCCAGCAGTTATGGGGGGGCTCGGCACACTGAAGCTTTCTTT. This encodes CASSYGGARHTEAFF.